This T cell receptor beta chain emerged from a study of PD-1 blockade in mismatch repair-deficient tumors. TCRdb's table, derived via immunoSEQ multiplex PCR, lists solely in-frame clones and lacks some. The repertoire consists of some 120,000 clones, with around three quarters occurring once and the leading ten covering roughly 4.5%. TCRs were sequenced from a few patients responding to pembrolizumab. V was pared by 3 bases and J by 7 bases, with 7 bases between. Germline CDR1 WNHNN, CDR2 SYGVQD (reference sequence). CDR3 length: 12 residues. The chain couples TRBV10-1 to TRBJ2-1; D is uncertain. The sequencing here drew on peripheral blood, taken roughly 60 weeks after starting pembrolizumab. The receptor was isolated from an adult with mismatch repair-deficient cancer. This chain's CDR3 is CASSDRVNEQFF. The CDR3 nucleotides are TGCGCCAGCAGTGATCGGGTTAATGAGCAGTTCTTC.